The clone carrying this TCR beta chain is medium-sized by share. Its antigen is as yet unknown. Noted time point: sample taken at primary tumor resection. The cohort: approximately 66 early-stage, untreated non-small cell lung cancer patients. Whole RNA, which was extracted from tumor, nontumor lung tissue or frozen PBMC, was sequenced without any cell sorting. Each molecule of TCR cDNA was tagged with one unique molecular identifier. TCRdb used MiXCR to reprocess the 5' RACE reads, holding one entry per CDR3 protein. The table lists around 3,600 distinct CDR3 sequences, about an eighth of them singletons. The CDR3 has 13 residues. Trimming shortened V by 4 bases and J by 6 bases, and 14 bases separated the two germline ends. CDR1 and CDR2 from the germline V gene are SGHNT and YYREEE (reference sequence). These data come from a study of spatial heterogeneity in lung cancer. Study details: An average of more than ten raw reads was observed per unique TCR and UMI combination.

Study outcomes and limitations: Counts of expanded intratumoral alpha and beta TCRs tracked tumor mutation counts.

Sequences were derived from lung tumor tissue, sampled at surgery. This receptor was obtained from a female donor with early-stage non-small cell lung cancer. The J gene is TRBJ2-7, the V gene TRBV5-4; D tentatively reads TRBD1 or TRBD2 (5 bases each). This CDR3 reads CASSGSEGIEQYF. CDR3 bases: TGTGCCAGCAGCGGCAGCGAGGGGATCGAGCAGTACTTC. Filled out from reference TRBV5-4 and TRBJ2-7, the complete variable domain reads ETGVTQSPTHLIKTRGQQVTLRCSSQSGHNTVSWYQQALGQGPQFIFQYYREEENGRGNFPPRFSGLQFPNYSSELNVNALELDDSALYLCASSGSEGIEQYFGPGTRLTVT.